The following is a T cell receptor beta chain sequence with its context. Antigen: not known. The data were taken from a study of OX40 agonist ivuxolimab in advanced cancers. Study-level information: Ivuxolimab, which patients received intravenously every 2 weeks, was dosed at 0.01 to 10 mg/kg.

Findings and limits, study-wide: Clonal expansion by week 6 occurred in CD4+ and CD8+ blood T cells (at 0.1 to 3.0 mg/kg). Partial responders receiving 0.1-3.0 mg/kg showed among the lowest clonal expansion.

Blood sampling was done at baseline, cycle 4 day 1, and cycle 7 day 1. TCRdb's copy holds only in-frame clones and misses some; the assay was immunoSEQ multiplex PCR. The sample carries about 5,100 clones, approximately 71% recorded once. From germline, CDR1 is SQVTM and CDR2 ANQGSEA. Trimming left V 0 bases short and J 1 base short, with 7 bases between. This CDR3 region has 13 residues. The chain uses TRBV29-1 and TRBJ2-7; possibly TRBD1 for D (5 bases). The sequence came from an adult with an advanced solid tumor such as melanoma, head and neck, liver or kidney cancer. Sequenced material: CD4+ or CD8+ T cells sorted from blood, taken in a trial of the OX40 agonist ivuxolimab. The CDR3 spells CSVEEQGSYEQYF. CDR3 nucleotides: TGCAGCGTTGAAGAGCAGGGATCCTACGAGCAGTACTTC.